This is a list of T cell receptor beta chains from one sample in a study of blood T cells in healthy people across ages. Via MiXCR, TCRdb re-called the 5' RACE reads, giving one row per CDR3 protein. The sample shows around 700,000 distinct CDR3 sequences, 20% to 30% of them seen only once. These sequences were also reported in another study, on T cells of mothers and their children.

The material sequenced was blood. The receptors derive from a boy aged 5-17 years in good health. Each CDR3 is given with its conserved first and last residue. The D gene is left open where the match is weak. For some rows the clone size is stated as once, few or many, or as a class when expanded; others skip it.

clone size	J gene	V gene	D gene	CDR3 DNA	CDR3 protein
few	TRBJ2-6	TRBV5-1	.	TGCGCCAGCAGATCAGGGGACTCTGGGGCCAACGTCCTGACTTTC	CASRSGDSGANVLTF
.	TRBJ2-2	TRBV6-4	.	TGTGCCAGCAGTGACTCACCGGGGACCGGGGAGCTGTTTTTT	CASSDSPGTGELFF
few	TRBJ2-1	TRBV20-1	.	TGCAGTGCTAGATCCGAGATAAACGTCAATGAGCAGTTCTTC	CSARSEINVNEQFF
few	TRBJ2-1	TRBV28	TRBD2	TGTGCCACCCTGGACCTTGGGACTAGCGGGGTATTAAGCTCCTACAATGAGCAGTTCTTC	CATLDLGTSGVLSSYNEQFF
.	TRBJ2-5	TRBV27	.	TGTGCCAGCAGTTCCCCGGATCAGCTGAATAACCAAGAGACCCAGTACTTC	CASSSPDQLNNQETQYF
.	TRBJ2-6	TRBV7-3	TRBD2	TGTGCCAGCAGCTTCGATAGAGCGGGAGTTTCTGGGGCCAACGTCCTGACTTTC	CASSFDRAGVSGANVLTF
.	TRBJ2-5	TRBV4-1	TRBD2	TGCGCCAGCAGCCAAATCCTAGCGGGAGGGCCCGGTGAGACCCAGTACTTC	CASSQILAGGPGETQYF
.	TRBJ1-2	TRBV20-1	TRBD1	TGCAGTGCTAGAAAGACAGGGCCCATTTATGCCTATGGCTACACCTTC	CSARKTGPIYAYGYTF
few	TRBJ2-7	TRBV5-1	TRBD2	TGCGCCAGCAGCTTGGAGGTAGCGGGAGCTGCCTACGAGCAGTACTTC	CASSLEVAGAAYEQYF
few	TRBJ1-4	TRBV18	TRBD1	TGTGCCAGCTCACACCCGGGACAGCCTAATGAAAAACTGTTTTTT	CASSHPGQPNEKLFF